This T cell receptor (beta chain) came from a study of cytomegalovirus exposure and HLA in healthy donors. Study results and limitations: HLA alleles showed associations with about 15,000 TCR beta sequences in a later analysis, at a 0.05 false discovery rate. An analysis was carried out later, and it reportedly showed fewer N-insertions in an Asian-associated ancestry cluster than the approximately 610-donor mean. Owing to their indistinguishability, certain V segments, notably TRBV6-2 and TRBV6-3, were excluded.

Unrecorded immune exposures were likely, despite nominal health at sampling. Notes on this clone: Its specificity is unknown.

Primers for the PCR totalled 60 Vbeta and 13 Jbeta. The table came from immunoSEQ multiplex PCR; TCRdb's copy has only in-frame clones and leaves some out. The sample gives about 98,000 clones, around 78% of which show up once; 2% to 3% is in the top ten. The ends were cut back, 4 bases at V and 7 bases at J, with 10 bases in the middle. Germline CDR1 and CDR2: SEHNR and FQNEAQ (reference sequence). This CDR3 has 12 residues. Source material: PBMCs. The chain links TRBV7-9 to TRBJ1-2, with D unresolved. This receptor was taken from a man in his forties or fifties in good health and CMV-seronegative. The DNA for the CDR3 is TGTGCCAGCAGCTACGCGAATGCTGGCTACACCTTC. Its translation: CASSYANAGYTF.